The 14 T cell receptor beta chains listed next were all sequenced from one sample in a study of patients and donors after allogeneic stem cell transplantation. TCRdb ran MiXCR on the RT-PCR reads and lists one entry per CDR3 protein. The sample lists 70,000 or so distinct CDR3 sequences; roughly 29% were seen once. The sample was blood, either unsorted or a sorted T cell fraction (not recorded which). All receptors come from a human donor who was either an allogeneic HSCT recipient or a stem cell or donor lymphocyte infusion donor (not recorded which). It is not recorded whose cells these are; they may come from a transplant donor.

CDR3 loop: CSARTGTSLHEQYF. DNA for the CDR3: TGCAGTGCAAGAACCGGGACTAGTCTCCACGAGCAGTACTTC. The chain joins TRBV20-1 to TRBJ2-7; 8 bases fit TRBD2. Germline-derived CDR1 and CDR2 are DFQATT and SNEGSKA (reference sequence). This CDR3 comprises 14 residues. Germline trimming cut 6 bases from V and 5 bases from J; bases unmatched to any gene: 12.

Concerning this clonotype: One end of the junction fails to match germline, which may point to a read error. The chain links TRBV4-1 to TRBJ1-6, with D perhaps matching TRBD1 (5 bases). CDR1 is MGHRA and CDR2 is YSYEKL in the germline V gene. The CDR3 is made up of 17 amino acids. CDR3 coding DNA: TGCGCCAGCAGCAAAGAAGGACAAGCCTCCTATAATTCACCCCTCCACTTT. Its protein product is CASSKEGQASYNSPLHF.

Concerning this clonotype: The junction does not match germline at one end; this may be a read error. The rearrangement uses TRBV27 and TRBJ1-2; D possibly corresponds to TRBD1 (6 bases). Germline CDR1 and CDR2: MNHEY and SMNVEV (reference sequence). The CDR3 length is 14 residues. The CDR3 bases are TGTGCCACCAAAGGGGCGGGGGCTAAATATGGCTACACCTTC. This encodes CATKGAGAKYGYTF.

There are a few counts of this clonotype. The chain's CDR3 is CASSVVAGTYNEQFF. CDR3 in DNA: TGTGCCAGCAGCGTAGTGGCAGGGACCTACAATGAGCAGTTCTTC. The chain uses TRBV9 and TRBJ2-1; weak D call: TRBD1 (5 bases). V dropped 0 bases and J dropped 2 bases, with 9 bases sitting between them. Looked up from germline, CDR1 is SGDLS and CDR2 is YYNGEE. This CDR3 region has 15 residues.

CDR3 in amino acids: CASGPRVPTGELFF. The CDR3 DNA sequence: TGTGCCAGTGGGCCGAGAGTTCCCACCGGGGAGCTGTTTTTT. This chain links TRBV12-3 or TRBV12-4 with TRBJ2-2, with D unresolved. V was shortened by 9 bases and J by 4 bases, with 15 bases between the two germline ends. The CDR3 has 14 residues.

This rearrangement joins TRBV20-1 to TRBJ2-3; no reliable D call. Between the trimmed V and J ends, which lost 1 base and 0 bases, there was a span of 8 bases. The CDR3 runs 14 residues. Per germline, CDR1 DFQATT and CDR2 SNEGSKA (reference sequence). The CDR3 DNA reads as TGCAGTGCTAGAGGCAGACTTAGCACAGATACGCAGTATTTT. Translation gives CSARGRLSTDTQYF.

This clonotype was seen more than once but under ten times. The gene calls are TRBV18 and TRBJ1-1; D is ambiguous. This CDR3 is 11 amino acids long. The V and J ends lost 7 bases and 4 bases respectively, with 7 bases between them. The germline V gene encodes CDR1 KGHSH and CDR2 LQKENI. CDR3: CASFLGTEAFF. The DNA of the CDR3 is TGTGCCAGCTTCCTGGGCACTGAAGCTTTCTTT. The full variable domain, rest sourced from reference TRBV18 and TRBJ1-1, is NAGVMQNPRHLVRRRGQEARLRCSPMKGHSHVYWYRQLPEEGLKFMVYLQKENIIDESGMPKERFSAEFPKEGPSILRIQQVVRGDSAAYFCASFLGTEAFFGQGTRLTVV.

This sequence joins TRBV12-3 or TRBV12-4 and TRBJ2-2, with a tentative D call TRBD1 (5 bases). Trimming pared 3 bases from V and 6 bases from J, leaving 20 bases between. The CDR3 has 17 residues. The CDR3 nucleotides are TGTGCCAGCAGTTTCTGGGGCATTGGGGTACGGTCCGGGGAGCTGTTTTTT. It encodes CASSFWGIGVRSGELFF.

This clonotype was found a few times. The CDR3 region has the DNA TGTGCCATGAATGGTGGGACAGATACGCAGTATTTT. Translating gives CAMNGGTDTQYF. The J gene is TRBJ2-3, the V gene TRBV10-3; D gene uncertain. The CDR3 is made up of 12 amino acids. Trimming stripped 9 bases from V and 3 bases from J, with 10 bases between. Germline V CDR1 and CDR2: ENHRY, SYGVKD.

This clonotype appeared a few times. V gene TRBV7-3 combines with J gene TRBJ2-1, with D hard to call. The length of the CDR3 is 13 residues. Germline V gene sequence: CDR1 SGHTA, CDR2 FQGTGA. V was pared by 2 bases and J by 4 bases, with 6 bases between. CDR3 DNA sequence: TGTGCCAGCAGCTTAGGAGAGTACAATGAGCAGTTCTTC. This sequence encodes CASSLGEYNEQFF.

This clonotype was detected many times. The V and J genes are TRBV13 and TRBJ2-1; 11 positions agree with TRBD1. The CDR3 has 19 amino acids. J was trimmed by 5 bases and V by 5 bases; bases with no gene match: 17. Germline CDR1 is PRHDT and CDR2 is FYEKMQ (reference sequence). The CDR3 sequence is CASSGTGTGGTRGDNEQFF. The CDR3 region has the DNA TGTGCCAGCAGCGGTACCGGGACAGGGGGGACTCGGGGAGACAATGAGCAGTTCTTC.

This clonotype was recorded a few times. The V call is TRBV27, the J call TRBJ1-2, with 8 bases lining up with TRBD1. CDR3 length: 14 amino acids. V lost 6 bases to trimming and J lost 8 bases; unmatched junction nucleotides: 11. CDR1 MNHEY and CDR2 SMNVEV come from the germline V gene (reference sequence). In DNA form, the CDR3 reads TGTGCCAGCAGGCCTGGTGCAGGGGGCGGGGGCTACACCTTC. Its translation is CASRPGAGGGGYTF.

The table lists this clonotype with a few counts. V is TRBV6-1 and J is TRBJ1-1; D is ambiguous. Germline V gene lookup returns CDR1 MNHNS and CDR2 SASEGT. This CDR3 region has 14 residues. V lost 1 base to trimming and J lost 4 bases, with 10 bases between them. For the CDR3, the DNA is TGTGCCAGCAGTGAAGAAATGGTTGGCACTGAAGCTTTCTTT. It is translated as CASSEEMVGTEAFF.

The J gene is TRBJ2-5, the V gene TRBV5-5; no clear D. The CDR3 extends over 12 amino acids. Germline values: CDR1 SGHKS, CDR2 YYEKEE (reference sequence). The germline V and J ends were trimmed by 2 bases and 14 bases, with 16 bases remaining between them. CDR3 amino acids: CASSFMRGTLYF. CDR3 nucleotide sequence: TGTGCCAGCAGCTTTATGCGTGGAACGCTTTACTTC. Full variable domain (missing parts from reference TRBV5-5 and TRBJ2-5): DAGVTQSPTHLIKTRGQQVTLRCSPISGHKSVSWYQQVLGQGPQFIFQYYEKEERGRGNFPDRFSARQFPNYSSELNVNALLLGDSALYLCASSFMRGTLYFGPGTRLLVL.